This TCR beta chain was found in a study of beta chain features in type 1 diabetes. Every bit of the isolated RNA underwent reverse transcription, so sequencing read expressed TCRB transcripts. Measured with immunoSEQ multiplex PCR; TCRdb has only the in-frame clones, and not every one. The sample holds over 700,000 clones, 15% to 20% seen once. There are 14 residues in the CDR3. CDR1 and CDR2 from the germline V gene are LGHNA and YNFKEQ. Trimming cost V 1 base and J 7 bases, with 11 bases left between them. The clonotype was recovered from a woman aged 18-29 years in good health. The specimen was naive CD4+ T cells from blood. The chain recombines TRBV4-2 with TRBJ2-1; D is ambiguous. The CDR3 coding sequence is TGTGCCAGCAGCCAAGGCGGCAGCCTAAATGAGCAGTTCTTC. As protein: CASSQGGSLNEQFF.